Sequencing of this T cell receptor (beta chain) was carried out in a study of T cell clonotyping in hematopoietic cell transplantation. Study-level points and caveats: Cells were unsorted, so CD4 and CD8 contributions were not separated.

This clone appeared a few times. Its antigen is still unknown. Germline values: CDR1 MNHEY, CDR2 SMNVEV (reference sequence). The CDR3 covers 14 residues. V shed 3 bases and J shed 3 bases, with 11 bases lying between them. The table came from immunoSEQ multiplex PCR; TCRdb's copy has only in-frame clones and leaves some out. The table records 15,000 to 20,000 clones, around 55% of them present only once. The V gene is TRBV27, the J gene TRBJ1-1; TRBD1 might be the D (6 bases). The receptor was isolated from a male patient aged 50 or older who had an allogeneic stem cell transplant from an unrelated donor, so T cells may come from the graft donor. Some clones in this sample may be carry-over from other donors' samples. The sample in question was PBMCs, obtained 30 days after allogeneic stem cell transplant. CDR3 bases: TGTGCCAGCAGTTTGGGGGGCTGGGACACTGAAGCTTTCTTT. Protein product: CASSLGGWDTEAFF.